One and the same sample provided the 9 T cell receptor beta chains below, sequenced in a study of cytomegalovirus exposure and HLA in healthy donors. PCR amplification relied on 60 Vbeta primers (plus 13 Jbeta primers). Repertoires were generated with immunoSEQ multiplex PCR, while TCRdb's copy carries only in-frame clones and drops some. The table records about 160,000 clones, about 64% of them present only once. The sequencing sample was made of PBMCs. These TCRs come from a woman aged 60-75 years in good health and CMV-seropositive.

V usage is TRBV19 and J usage is TRBJ2-1, with 11 bases lining up with TRBD2. The germline V gene has CDR1 LNHDA and CDR2 SQIVND (reference sequence). J gave up 5 bases and V 4 bases, and 1 base lay outside the gene matches. This CDR3 spans 14 amino acids. CDR3 sequence reads: CASSRGLADNEQFF. The CDR3 region has the DNA TGTGCCAGTAGTAGGGGACTAGCGGACAATGAGCAGTTCTTC. The full variable domain, its missing parts supplied by reference TRBV19 and TRBJ2-1, is DGGITQSPKYLFRKEGQNVTLSCEQNLNHDAMYWYRQDPGQGLRLIYYSQIVNDFQKGDIAEGYSVSREKKESFPLTVTSAQKNPTAFYLCASSRGLADNEQFFGPGTRLTVL.

The rearrangement uses TRBV4-2 and TRBJ1-4, with D uncertain. The CDR3 has 15 amino acids. V was pared by 1 base and J by 0 bases, with 6 bases between. Germline V gene lookup returns CDR1 LGHNA and CDR2 YNFKEQ. CDR3 sequence (DNA): TGTGCCAGCAGCCAAGCGGGATCAACTAATGAAAAACTGTTTTTT. Amino acids: CASSQAGSTNEKLFF.

The rearrangement joins TRBV2 to TRBJ2-3, with TRBD2 identical over 13 bases. CDR3 length equals 16 residues. Unmatched junction bases numbered 1, after V lost 1 base and J lost 3 bases. Germline V gene sequence: CDR1 SNHLY, CDR2 FYNNEI. CDR3 sequence: CASSEGLAGGTDTQYF. The CDR3, as DNA: TGTGCCAGCAGTGAAGGACTAGCGGGAGGTACAGATACGCAGTATTTT. The complete variable domain, with remaining parts taken from reference TRBV2 and TRBJ2-3, reads EPEVTQTPSHQVTQMGQEVILRCVPISNHLYFYWYRQILGQKVEFLVSFYNNEISEKSEIFDDQFSVERPDGSNFTLKIRSTKLEDSAMYFCASSEGLAGGTDTQYFGPGTRLTVL.

The genes are TRBV19 and TRBJ1-1; 10 nucleotides agree with TRBD1. Germline values: CDR1 LNHDA, CDR2 SQIVND (reference sequence). J gave up 2 bases and V 4 bases, and 7 bases lay outside the gene matches. The CDR3 totals 16 residues. This chain's CDR3 is CASSKGTGVPNTEAFF. The CDR3 nucleotides read TGTGCCAGTAGTAAAGGGACAGGGGTGCCCAACACTGAAGCTTTCTTT.

The genes are TRBV10-3 and TRBJ1-5, with D possibly TRBD1 on 6 matching bases. The V end was cut by 6 bases, the J end by 7 bases, with 13 bases between. This CDR3 has 13 amino acids. CDR1 is ENHRY and CDR2 is SYGVKD in the germline V gene. The CDR3 protein is CAIRTGLGQPQHF. CDR3 DNA sequence: TGTGCCATCAGAACAGGGCTCGGGCAGCCCCAGCATTTT.

The J gene is TRBJ1-4, the V gene TRBV6-5, with D perhaps matching TRBD1 (6 bases). CDR3 size: 14 residues. V was pared by 5 bases and J by 7 bases, with 14 bases between. The germline V gene encodes CDR1 MNHEY and CDR2 SVGAGI. The CDR3 DNA reads as TGTGCCAGCAGTCGACAGGCCCGGTCTGAAAAACTGTTTTTT. It codes for CASSRQARSEKLFF.

This clone was counted a single time. The chain carries TRBV5-6 and TRBJ2-3; TRBD2 matches at 8 bases. From germline, CDR1 is SGHDT and CDR2 YYEEEE. The V and J ends lost 3 bases and 7 bases, in that order; junction bases with no gene match: 16. The CDR3 spans 17 residues. The CDR3, as DNA: TGTGCCAGCAGCTCCCTGAAACTAGCGGATCTTATAAATACGCAGTATTTT. The encoded protein is CASSSLKLADLINTQYF.

The chain uses TRBV15 and TRBJ1-3; perhaps TRBD1 as D (6 bases). V gave up 1 base and J gave up 2 bases, with 9 bases separating them. This CDR3 has 15 amino acids. Germline V CDR1 and CDR2: LNHNV, YYDKDF (reference sequence). The CDR3 region is CATSRGSGAGNTIYF. The CDR3 nucleotides read TGTGCCACCAGCAGAGGATCAGGGGCTGGAAACACCATATATTTT. The full variable domain, completed using reference TRBV15 and TRBJ1-3, is DAMVIQNPRYQVTQFGKPVTLSCSQTLNHNVMYWYQQKSSQAPKLLFHYYDKDFNNEADTPDNFQSRRPNTSFCFLDIRSPGLGDTAMYLCATSRGSGAGNTIYFGEGSWLTVV.

The genes are TRBV28 and TRBJ2-7; D possibly corresponds to TRBD1 (5 bases). The V gene's germline CDR1 is MDHEN and CDR2 SYDVKM. The CDR3 consists of 13 residues. Trimming cost V 2 bases and J 2 bases, with 7 bases left between them. This CDR3 reads CASSLGAAYEQYF. CDR3 DNA sequence: TGTGCCAGCAGTTTAGGGGCAGCCTACGAGCAGTACTTC.